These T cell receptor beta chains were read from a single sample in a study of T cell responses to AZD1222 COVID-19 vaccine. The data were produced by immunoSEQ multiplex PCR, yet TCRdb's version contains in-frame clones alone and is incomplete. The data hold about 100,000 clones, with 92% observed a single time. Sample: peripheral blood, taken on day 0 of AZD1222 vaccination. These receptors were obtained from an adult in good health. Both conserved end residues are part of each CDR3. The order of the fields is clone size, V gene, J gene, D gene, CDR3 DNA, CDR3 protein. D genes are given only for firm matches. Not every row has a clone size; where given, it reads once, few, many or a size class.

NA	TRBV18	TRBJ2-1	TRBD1	TGTGCCAGCTCACCACCGCCGACAGGGATCCCGGGATACCTTGAGCAGTTCTTC	CASSPPPTGIPGYLEQFF
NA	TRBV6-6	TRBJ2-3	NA	TGTGCCAGCAGCCCCGGGAACTCCAACACAGATACGCAGTATTTT	CASSPGNSNTDTQYF
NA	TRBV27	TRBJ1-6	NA	TGTGCCAGCAGGGAAGGGGGGGAATATAATTCACCCCTCCACTTT	CASREGGEYNSPLHF
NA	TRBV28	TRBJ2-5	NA	TGTGCCAGTCGGGACCCCAAAGAGACCCAGTACTTC	CASRDPKETQYF
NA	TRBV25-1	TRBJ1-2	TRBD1	TGTGCCAGCAGTGACCCCCCCGGGACAGGTTCTAACTATGGCTACACCTTC	CASSDPPGTGSNYGYTF
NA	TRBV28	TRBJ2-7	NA	TGTGCCAGCAGTTCTATTTGGAGGGGAGATGGGTACGAGCAGTACTTC	CASSSIWRGDGYEQYF
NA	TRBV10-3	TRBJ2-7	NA	TGTGCCATCAGTCTCTCGGGGGCGGGCGAGCAGTACTTC	CAISLSGAGEQYF
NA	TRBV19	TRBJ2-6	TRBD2	TGTCCCCGTCGCCCACGTCGTGCGGGCGGGGGGGGCGCCTCTGGGGCCAACGTCCTGACTTTC	CPRRPRRAGGGGASGANVLTF
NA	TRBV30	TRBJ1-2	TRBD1	TGTGCCCGCGACAGGGATCTCTATGGCTACACCTTC	CARDRDLYGYTF
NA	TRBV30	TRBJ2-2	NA	TGTGCCTGGAGCAAAAAACAGGGATCCGGGGAGCTGTTTTTT	CAWSKKQGSGELFF
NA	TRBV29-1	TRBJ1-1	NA	TGCAGCGTGACACAGGGAAGCACTGAAGCTTTCTTT	CSVTQGSTEAFF
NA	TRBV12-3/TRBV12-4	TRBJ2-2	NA	TGTGCCAGCAGTGCTAGCAACACCGGGGAGCTGTTTTTT	CASSASNTGELFF
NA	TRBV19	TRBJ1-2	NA	TGTGCCAGTAGTCCGAGCTATGGCTACACCTTC	CASSPSYGYTF
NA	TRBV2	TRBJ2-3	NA	TGTGCCAGCAGGAATACAGGGCTTGAAACAGATACGCAGTATTTT	CASRNTGLETDTQYF
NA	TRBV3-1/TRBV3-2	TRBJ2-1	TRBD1	TGTGCCAGCAGCCCAGGACAGGGAAGAAGGAACAATGAGCAGTTCTTC	CASSPGQGRRNNEQFF
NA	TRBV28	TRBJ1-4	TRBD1	TGTGCCAGCACCCCCCGGACAGGGGGAGTGAAACTGTTTTTT	CASTPRTGGVKLFF
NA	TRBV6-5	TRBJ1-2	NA	TGTGCCAGCCCCCCAGCAGGGATAGCTAACTATGGCTACACCTTC	CASPPAGIANYGYTF
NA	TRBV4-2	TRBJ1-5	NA	TGTGCCAGCAGCCAAGATAGGGGACACCCAACCCAGCATTTT	CASSQDRGHPTQHF
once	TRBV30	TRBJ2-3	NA	TGTGCCTCCTCACCTCTAACAGCCCCGGGGGATACGCAGTATTTT	CASSPLTAPGDTQYF
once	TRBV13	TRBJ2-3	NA	TGTGCCAGCAGCTGGGGTGCTAGCACAGATACGCAGTATTTT	CASSWGASTDTQYF
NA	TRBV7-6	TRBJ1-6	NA	TGTGCCAGCAGCTTAGGGACAAACTCCTATAATTCACCCCTCCACTTT	CASSLGTNSYNSPLHF
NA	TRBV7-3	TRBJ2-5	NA	TGTGCCAGCAGCCCGGGGGCAGAAGAGACCCAGTACTTC	CASSPGAEETQYF
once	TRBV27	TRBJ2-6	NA	TGTGCCAGCACTACACCCCGGGTATCTGGGGCCAACGTCCTGACTTTC	CASTTPRVSGANVLTF
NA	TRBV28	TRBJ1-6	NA	TGTGCCAGCAGTTTACCGGGGAGCTCCTATAATTCACCCCTCCACTTT	CASSLPGSSYNSPLHF
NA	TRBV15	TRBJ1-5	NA	TGTGCCACCAGCCTACGAGCCAATAGCAATCAGCCCCAGCATTTT	CATSLRANSNQPQHF
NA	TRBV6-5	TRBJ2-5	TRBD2	TGTGCCAGCAAATCTCGGGAGGGCCAAGAGACCCAGTACTTC	CASKSREGQETQYF